This passage covers 32 T cell receptor beta chains from one sample sequenced in a study of blood T cell repertoires in COVID-19. This table comes from immunoSEQ multiplex PCR, and its TCRdb copy is limited to in-frame clones, with some not included. The sample yields some 220,000 clones, 65% to 90% seen once. Sequencing was performed on peripheral blood. The source of these receptors is a woman between 70 and 85 years old with COVID-19, enrolled during active disease.

This clone was detected a few times. The gene calls are TRBV25-1 and TRBJ1-5; tentatively, D is TRBD1 (6 bases). From germline, CDR1 is MGHDK and CDR2 SYGVNS. The CDR3 runs 13 residues. Trimming took 4 bases from V and 5 from J, leaving 9 bases between them. Written as DNA, the CDR3 is TGTGCCAGCAGTGCCCGACAGGATCAGCCCCAGCATTTT. Amino acid sequence: CASSARQDQPQHF.

The chain recombines TRBV29-1 with TRBJ2-1, with 10 positions matching TRBD2. Germline V gene data show CDR1 as SQVTM and CDR2 as ANQGSEA. The CDR3 covers 17 residues. Trimming at V came to 4 bases and at J to 0 bases, leaving 9 bases not matched to a gene. DNA of the CDR3: TGCAGCGTTGTGGTGCCTAGCGGGGGAAGCTCCTACAATGAGCAGTTCTTC. Amino acid sequence: CSVVVPSGGSSYNEQFF.

This clone is a singleton in its sample. CDR3 protein: CASRYTGVDTEAFF. The CDR3 DNA reads TGTGCCAGCAGGTACACAGGGGTTGACACTGAAGCTTTCTTT. The gene calls are TRBV6-5 and TRBJ1-1, with 7 positions matching TRBD1. The CDR3 length is 14 residues. Germline CDR1 MNHEY, CDR2 SVGAGI. V lost 6 bases to trimming and J lost 3 bases; unmatched junction nucleotides: 7.

The V gene is TRBV4-1, the J gene TRBJ2-2; TRBD1 matches 11 bases. V lost 4 bases, J lost 6 bases, and 4 bases stayed unmatched. The germline gives CDR1 MGHRA, CDR2 YSYEKL. The CDR3 spans 15 residues. CDR3 residues: CASSLTGQGAGELFF. The CDR3 bases are TGCGCCAGCAGCCTAACGGGACAGGGGGCCGGGGAGCTGTTTTTT.

The chain is built from TRBV19 and TRBJ2-7, with a weak D call TRBD1 (6 bases). CDR1 is LNHDA and CDR2 is SQIVND in the germline V gene (reference sequence). V lost 5 bases and J lost 3, with 11 bases in between. The CDR3 sequence is 13 residues long. CDR3 in amino acids: CASSPDRNYEQYF. The CDR3 coding sequence is TGTGCCAGTAGTCCCGACAGGAACTACGAGCAGTACTTC.

This clone was recorded once. V gene TRBV5-1 combines with J gene TRBJ2-6; D is uncertain. This CDR3 spans 16 amino acids. Per the germline V gene, CDR1 is SGHRS and CDR2 is YFSETQ. The V end was cut by 0 bases, the J end by 4 bases, with 11 bases between. The CDR3 reads CASSLGTDPGANVLTF. In nucleotides, the CDR3 is TGCGCCAGCAGCTTGGGAACAGATCCCGGGGCCAACGTCCTGACTTTC.

J is TRBJ1-6 and V is TRBV3-1 (or the pseudogene TRBV3-2); a weak D match, TRBD1 (5 bases). Between the trimmed V and J ends, which lost 2 bases and 8 bases, there was a span of 13 bases. CDR3 length: 15 amino acids. Germline V gives CDR1 LGHDT, CDR2 YNNKEL (reference sequence). CDR3 in amino acids: CASSQLDSGDSPLHF. The CDR3 nucleotides are TGTGCCAGCAGCCAATTGGACTCGGGGGATTCACCCCTCCACTTT.

This clone was counted a single time. Because the CDR3 is missing its conserved closing phenylalanine or tryptophan, this is likely a read error. V usage is TRBV28 and J usage is TRBJ1-2, with unresolved D. V shed 5 bases and J shed 2 bases, with 3 bases lying between them. This CDR3 is 11 amino acids long. Per germline, CDR1 MDHEN and CDR2 SYDVKM. The CDR3 reads CASSLNYGYTL. As DNA, the CDR3 is TGTGCCAGCAGTCTAAACTATGGCTACACCCTC.

Worth noting for this clone: At the DNA level, this CDR3 is encoded by other sequences in the same sample as well. The genes are TRBV6-2 or TRBV6-3 and TRBJ2-7; the match to TRBD1 covers 7 bases. Per germline, CDR1 MNHEY and CDR2 SVGEGT. CDR3 length: 15 amino acids. V trimming: 4 bases; J trimming: 0 bases; junction bases outside the gene matches: 6. CDR3 coding DNA: TGTGCCAGCAGTTGGACAGGCGTTAGCTCCTACGAGCAGTACTTC. Translating it yields CASSWTGVSSYEQYF.

This chain connects TRBV15 to TRBJ1-2; 7 bases map to TRBD1. The CDR3 covers 16 residues. The germline V gene has CDR1 LNHNV and CDR2 YYDKDF (reference sequence). Trimming cost V 0 bases and J 5 bases; bases outside gene matches: 9. The CDR3 is CATSRDKGRQGYGYTF. The DNA of the CDR3 is TGTGCCACCAGCAGAGATAAGGGGAGACAGGGATATGGCTACACCTTC.

V and J are TRBV29-1 and TRBJ2-5; weak D call: TRBD1 (6 bases). Germline CDR1 reads SQVTM; CDR2 reads ANQGSEA. V was clipped by 6 bases and J by 7 bases, with 21 bases between them. The CDR3 has 14 residues. CDR3 bases: TGCAGCGTACGAACAGCGGACAGCCCGGGGACCCAGTACTTC. This encodes CSVRTADSPGTQYF.

CDR3 coding DNA: TGCGCCAGCAGCTTGGAGAGGCTAGCGGGGTTTAGTGAGACCCAGTACTTC. Its translation is CASSLERLAGFSETQYF. The rearrangement links TRBV5-1 to TRBJ2-5, with TRBD2 identical over 9 bases. This CDR3 is 17 amino acids long. With 0 bases clipped from V and 5 bases from J, the junction kept 11 bases outside the gene matches. Germline values: CDR1 SGHRS, CDR2 YFSETQ.

This clone was seen only a few times. V and J are TRBV29-1 and TRBJ1-1; 10 bases agree with TRBD1. The CDR3 spans 15 residues. Germline values: CDR1 SQVTM, CDR2 ANQGSEA. Trimming at V came to 6 bases and at J to 1 base, leaving 8 bases not matched to a gene. The CDR3 here is CSVGNWDRGNTEAFF. The CDR3, as DNA: TGCAGCGTCGGAAACTGGGACAGGGGGAACACTGAAGCTTTCTTT.

The genes are TRBV5-1 and TRBJ2-7, with D possibly being TRBD2 (6 bases). Trimming stripped 2 bases from V and 1 base from J, with 13 bases between. The CDR3 is 15 amino acids. The germline V gene encodes CDR1 SGHRS and CDR2 YFSETQ. This CDR3 is CASSLPAGNSYEQYF. The CDR3 DNA follows: TGCGCCAGCAGCTTACCAGCGGGTAATTCCTACGAGCAGTACTTC.

This clone has just one count. One end of the junction does not line up with germline, which may come from a read error. V usage is TRBV7-7 and J usage is TRBJ2-5; tentative D call: TRBD2 (7 bases). The CDR3 is 15 amino acids. Germline values: CDR1 SSHAT, CDR2 FNYEAQ (reference sequence). The CDR3 reads CASSDRGGGPETQYF. CDR3 DNA: TGTGCTAGCAGCGATAGAGGGGGGGGCCCAGAGACCCAGTACTTC.

The gene calls are TRBV5-4 and TRBJ1-1, with D maybe TRBD1 (5 bases). The germline gives CDR1 SGHNT, CDR2 YYREEE (reference sequence). Trimming removed 1 base from V and 3 bases from J, with 16 bases in between. The CDR3 covers 16 residues. CDR3 in amino acids: CASSLTRVRMDTEAFF. CDR3 nucleotide sequence: TGTGCCAGCAGCTTGACCAGGGTACGGATGGACACTGAAGCTTTCTTT.

V gene TRBV27 combines with J gene TRBJ1-1; D may be TRBD1 (5 bases). In germline, CDR1 is MNHEY, CDR2 SMNVEV (reference sequence). This CDR3 is built from 13 residues. V was trimmed by 2 bases and J by 3 bases, leaving 7 bases between them. As DNA, the CDR3 is TGTGCCAGCAGTTTAATAGGGGACACTGAAGCTTTCTTT. It encodes CASSLIGDTEAFF.

The chain employs TRBV7-3 and TRBJ2-5; TRBD2 agrees at 8 bases. CDR3 length: 15 residues. Germline CDR1 is SGHTA and CDR2 is FQGTGA. V lost 2 bases, J lost 3 bases, and 5 bases stayed unmatched. CDR3 region: CASSLGGGSEETQYF. Here the CDR3 DNA reads TGTGCCAGCAGCTTAGGCGGGGGGTCTGAAGAGACCCAGTACTTC.

The chain carries TRBV9 and TRBJ1-2; 7 positions agree with TRBD1. Losses at the gene ends were 4 bases for V and 3 bases for J; bases not matched to a gene: 12. This CDR3 is 16 amino acids long. Germline CDR1 and CDR2: SGDLS and YYNGEE. The CDR3 DNA sequence: TGTGCCAGCAGCCGAGACAGGGTAGGTGTGGACTATGGCTACACCTTC. Protein product: CASSRDRVGVDYGYTF.

V and J are TRBV7-2 and TRBJ2-2, with 8 nucleotides matching TRBD1. V lost 4 bases and J lost 4; bases outside the gene matches: 14. This CDR3 region has 18 residues. Germline V gene lookup returns CDR1 SGHTA and CDR2 FQGNSA. The CDR3 protein is CASSSQTGQGGSTGELFF. CDR3 nucleotide sequence: TGTGCCAGCAGCTCCCAAACCGGACAGGGTGGGAGCACCGGGGAGCTGTTTTTT. Filled out from reference TRBV7-2 and TRBJ2-2, the complete variable domain reads GAGVSQSPSNKVTEKGKDVELRCDPISGHTALYWYRQSLGQGLEFLIYFQGNSAPDKSGLPSDRFSAERTGGSVSTLTIQRTQQEDSAVYLCASSSQTGQGGSTGELFFGEGSRLTVL.

The genes are TRBV28 and TRBJ1-1; a weak D match, TRBD1 (5 bases). CDR1 and CDR2 (germline): MDHEN, SYDVKM. The CDR3 covers 15 residues. V was trimmed by 5 bases and J by 0 bases, leaving 13 bases between them. CDR3 protein: CASSTSDTLNTEAFF. CDR3 nucleotide sequence: TGTGCCAGCAGTACATCGGACACCTTGAACACTGAAGCTTTCTTT.

The genes are TRBV5-6 and TRBJ1-2; D remains ambiguous. The CDR3 covers 12 residues. CDR1 SGHDT and CDR2 YYEEEE come from the germline V gene. V was cut by 4 bases and J by 5 bases, with 9 bases left in between. CDR3 DNA: TGTGCCAGCAGCCGAGGGAATTATGGCTACACCTTC. Amino acids: CASSRGNYGYTF.

The rearrangement uses TRBV10-3 and TRBJ2-1, with a tentative D call TRBD2 (5 bases). Trimming cost V 10 bases and J 8 bases, with 9 bases left between them. The CDR3 is 10 amino acids. Germline V lookup: CDR1 ENHRY, CDR2 SYGVKD. CDR3 sequence: CATGEYEQFF. DNA of the CDR3: TGTGCCACCGGGGAGTATGAGCAGTTCTTC.

V and J are TRBV18 and TRBJ2-2, with D possibly matching TRBD2 (5 bases). V was shortened by 6 bases and J by 4 bases, with 9 bases between the two germline ends. There are 13 residues in the CDR3. Per the germline V gene, CDR1 is KGHSH and CDR2 is LQKENI. This CDR3 reads CASSEVSTGELFF. The CDR3 DNA reads TGTGCCAGCTCGGAGGTTAGCACCGGGGAGCTGTTTTTT.

Points on this clone: One junction end does not reproduce the germline sequence, and a read error may be involved. V gene TRBV7-7 combines with J gene TRBJ1-1; 7 bases match TRBD1. The CDR3 covers 13 residues. Per germline, CDR1 SSHAT and CDR2 FNYEAQ (reference sequence). CDR3: CASSRDRNTEAFF. In DNA form, the CDR3 reads TGTGCTAGCAGCCGGGACAGAAACACTGAAGCTTTCTTT.

The chain recombines TRBV12-3 or TRBV12-4 with TRBJ1-2; D may be TRBD1 (6 bases). This CDR3 spans 11 amino acids. The germline V and J ends were trimmed by 7 bases and 4 bases, with 7 bases remaining between them. CDR3 coding DNA: TGTGCCAGCAAGGACAGCTATGGCTACACCTTC. This translates into CASKDSYGYTF.

The chain has TRBV30 and TRBJ2-2; 8 positions match TRBD2. V was pared by 5 bases and J by 4 bases, with 18 bases of the junction left unmatched. Germline V gene data show CDR1 as GTSNPN and CDR2 as SVGIG (reference sequence). The CDR3 totals 18 residues. CDR3 loop: CAWEWGLGSAKSTGELFF. CDR3 coding DNA: TGTGCCTGGGAATGGGGACTAGGGTCTGCGAAGAGCACCGGGGAGCTGTTTTTT.

A remark on this clone: This sample also contains other DNA sequences that code for the same CDR3. The chain carries TRBV5-1 and TRBJ1-1; D might be TRBD1 (6 bases). The germline CDR1 and CDR2 sequences are SGHRS and YFSETQ. V lost 3 bases, J lost 1 base, and 10 bases lay in between. The CDR3 is 14 residues long. CDR3 loop: CASSSGQPNTEAFF. The CDR3 DNA sequence: TGCGCCAGCAGCTCCGGACAGCCGAACACTGAAGCTTTCTTT.

This rearrangement joins TRBV14 to TRBJ1-1; D is perhaps TRBD1 (6 bases). The CDR3 runs 16 residues. Germline V gene lookup returns CDR1 SGHDN and CDR2 FVKESK. Trimming took 4 bases from V and 3 from J, leaving 18 bases between them. DNA of the CDR3: TGTGCCAGCAGCCGCGCTTGGGGGGGCCGCTACACTGAAGCTTTCTTT. This translates into CASSRAWGGRYTEAFF.

This chain uses TRBV27 with TRBJ1-3; TRBD1 matches at 7 bases. V lost 3 bases and J lost 4; bases outside the gene matches: 3. The CDR3 extends over 14 amino acids. Germline V gene sequence: CDR1 MNHEY, CDR2 SMNVEV (reference sequence). CDR3 bases: TGTGCCAGCAGTTTCGACAGGGAAGGAAACACCATATATTTT. Its protein product is CASSFDREGNTIYF.

The chain combines TRBV7-9 with TRBJ2-5, with 11 positions matching TRBD1. Per the germline V gene, CDR1 is SEHNR and CDR2 is FQNEAQ (reference sequence). The CDR3 has 15 residues. V shed 1 base and J 4 bases; nucleotides not matched to a gene: 2. CDR3 sequence reads: CASSLEGQGGETQYF. CDR3 bases: TGTGCCAGCAGCTTAGAGGGACAGGGGGGAGAGACCCAGTACTTC. The full variable domain, rest sourced from reference TRBV7-9 and TRBJ2-5, is DTGVSQNPRHKITKRGQNVTFRCDPISEHNRLYWYRQTLGQGPEFLTYFQNEAQLEKSRLLSDRFSAERPKGSFSTLEIQRTEQGDSAMYLCASSLEGQGGETQYFGPGTRLLVL.

This clone was counted a few times. The J gene is TRBJ2-7, the V gene TRBV19; D is uncertain. With 4 bases removed from V and 1 base from J, the gap between germline ends came to 8 bases. Germline CDR1 LNHDA, CDR2 SQIVND (reference sequence). This CDR3 is built from 13 residues. The CDR3 bases are TGTGCCAGTAGTAGCGAGAATTCCTACGAGCAGTACTTC. It codes for CASSSENSYEQYF.